The rows below give T cell receptor beta chains drawn from one sample of a study of cytomegalovirus exposure and HLA in healthy donors. The assay was immunoSEQ multiplex PCR, and TCRdb's table has in-frame clones only and misses some. The table includes about 160,000 clones, around 76% detected once. Sequencing used PBMCs. These receptor sequences come from a middle-aged man in good health and CMV-seronegative. Both conserved end residues are trimmed from each CDR3. D genes are given only for firm matches.

j_gene: TRBJ2-5
v_gene: TRBV9
d_gene: TRBD2
CDR3aa: ASSLREGRETQY

j_gene: TRBJ2-1
v_gene: TRBV20-1
d_gene: -
CDR3aa: SASYNEQF

j_gene: TRBJ1-5
v_gene: TRBV5-4
d_gene: -
CDR3aa: ASSFGGAPYSNQPQH

j_gene: TRBJ2-2
v_gene: TRBV19
d_gene: TRBD1
CDR3aa: ASRQGANTGELF

j_gene: TRBJ2-1
v_gene: TRBV28
d_gene: TRBD2
CDR3aa: ASSLWRAGGPFSSYNEQF

j_gene: TRBJ1-1
v_gene: TRBV6-1
d_gene: TRBD1
CDR3aa: ASSEVPDRGDTEAF

j_gene: TRBJ2-1
v_gene: TRBV27
d_gene: -
CDR3aa: ASSTPSGAYNEQF

j_gene: TRBJ1-5
v_gene: TRBV9
d_gene: -
CDR3aa: ASSVEGVHQPQH

j_gene: -
v_gene: TRBV13
d_gene: TRBD2
CDR3aa: ASSSQRTSGRLEQY

j_gene: TRBJ2-1
v_gene: TRBV19
d_gene: TRBD1
CDR3aa: ASSPTGRNEQF

j_gene: TRBJ1-2
v_gene: TRBV19
d_gene: -
CDR3aa: ASSRIGDYGYT

j_gene: TRBJ2-2
v_gene: TRBV11-3
d_gene: -
CDR3aa: ASRETSTGELF

j_gene: TRBJ2-7
v_gene: TRBV7-9
d_gene: TRBD2
CDR3aa: ASSLARLAGSYEQY

j_gene: TRBJ2-1
v_gene: TRBV7-9
d_gene: -
CDR3aa: ASSLGGGVHNEQF

j_gene: TRBJ2-3
v_gene: TRBV7-9
d_gene: TRBD1
CDR3aa: ASSPDRITDTQY

j_gene: TRBJ2-1
v_gene: TRBV29-1
d_gene: -
CDR3aa: SGHLPAGQYNEQF

j_gene: TRBJ2-1
v_gene: TRBV5-1
d_gene: -
CDR3aa: ASSLVADWDNEQF

j_gene: TRBJ2-3
v_gene: TRBV5-6
d_gene: TRBD1
CDR3aa: ASSFRDRGDTQY

j_gene: TRBJ2-2
v_gene: TRBV6-1
d_gene: -
CDR3aa: ASSGNTVNTGELF

j_gene: TRBJ2-5
v_gene: TRBV18
d_gene: -
CDR3aa: ASSPQYQETQY